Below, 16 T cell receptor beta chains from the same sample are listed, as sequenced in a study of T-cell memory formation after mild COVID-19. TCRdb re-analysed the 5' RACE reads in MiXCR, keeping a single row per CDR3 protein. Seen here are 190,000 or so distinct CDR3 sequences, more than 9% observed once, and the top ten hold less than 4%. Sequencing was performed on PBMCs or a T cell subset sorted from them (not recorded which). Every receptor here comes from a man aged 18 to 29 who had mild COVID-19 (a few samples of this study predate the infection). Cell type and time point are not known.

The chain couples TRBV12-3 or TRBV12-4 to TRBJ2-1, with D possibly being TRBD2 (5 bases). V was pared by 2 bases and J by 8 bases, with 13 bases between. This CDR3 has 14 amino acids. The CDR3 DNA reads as TGTGCCAGCAGTTTAAGCGGAGAAAAATATGAGCAGTTCTTC. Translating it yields CASSLSGEKYEQFF.

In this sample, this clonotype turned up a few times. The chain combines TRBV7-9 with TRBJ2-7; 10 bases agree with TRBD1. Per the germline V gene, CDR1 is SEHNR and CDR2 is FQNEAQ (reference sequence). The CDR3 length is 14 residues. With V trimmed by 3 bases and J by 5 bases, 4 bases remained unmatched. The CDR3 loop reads CASSLGTGVDEQYV. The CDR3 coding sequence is TGTGCCAGCAGCTTGGGGACAGGGGTTGACGAGCAGTACGTC.

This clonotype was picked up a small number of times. This chain's CDR3 is CASSGTAVLPQHF. As DNA, the CDR3 is TGCGCCAGCAGCGGGACAGCGGTTTTGCCCCAGCATTTT. The chain combines TRBV10-2 with TRBJ1-5; TRBD1 matches at 7 bases. This CDR3 has 13 amino acids. Germline V gene lookup returns CDR1 WSHSY and CDR2 SAAADI. V dropped 6 bases and J dropped 9; count of bases not matched to a gene: 8.

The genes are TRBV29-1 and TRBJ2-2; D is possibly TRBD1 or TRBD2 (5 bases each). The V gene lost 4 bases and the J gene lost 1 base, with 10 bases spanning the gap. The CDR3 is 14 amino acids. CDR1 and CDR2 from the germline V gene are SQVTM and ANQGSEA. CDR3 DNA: TGCAGCGTTGTCCCGGGGCAGAACACCGGGGAGCTGTTTTTT. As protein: CSVVPGQNTGELFF.

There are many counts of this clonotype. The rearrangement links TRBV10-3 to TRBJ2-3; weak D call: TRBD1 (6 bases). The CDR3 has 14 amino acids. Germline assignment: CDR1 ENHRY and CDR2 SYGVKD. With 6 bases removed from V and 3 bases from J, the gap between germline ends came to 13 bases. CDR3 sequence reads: CAISGTGFTDTQYF. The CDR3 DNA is TGTGCCATCAGCGGAACAGGGTTTACAGATACGCAGTATTTT.

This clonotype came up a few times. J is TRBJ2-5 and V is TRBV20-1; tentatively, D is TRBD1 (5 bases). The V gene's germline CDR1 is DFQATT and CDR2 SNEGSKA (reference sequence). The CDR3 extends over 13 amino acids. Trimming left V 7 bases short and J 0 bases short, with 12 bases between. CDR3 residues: CSVNRRNQETQYF. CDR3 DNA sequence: TGCAGTGTTAACAGGCGAAACCAAGAGACCCAGTACTTC.

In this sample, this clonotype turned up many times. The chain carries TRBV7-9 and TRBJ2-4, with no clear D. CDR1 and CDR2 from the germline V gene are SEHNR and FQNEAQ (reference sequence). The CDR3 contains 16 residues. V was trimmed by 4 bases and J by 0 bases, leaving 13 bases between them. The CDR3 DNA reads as TGTGCCAGCAGCTCAGGAACCTTGGTAGCCAAAAACATTCAGTACTTC. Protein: CASSSGTLVAKNIQYF.

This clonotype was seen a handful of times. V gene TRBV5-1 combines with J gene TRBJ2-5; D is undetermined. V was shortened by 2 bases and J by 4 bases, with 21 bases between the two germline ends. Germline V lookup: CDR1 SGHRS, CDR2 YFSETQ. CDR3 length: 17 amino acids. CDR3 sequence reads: CASSFGERTVVGETQYF. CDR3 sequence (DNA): TGCGCCAGCAGCTTCGGTGAGCGAACAGTAGTAGGAGAGACCCAGTACTTC.

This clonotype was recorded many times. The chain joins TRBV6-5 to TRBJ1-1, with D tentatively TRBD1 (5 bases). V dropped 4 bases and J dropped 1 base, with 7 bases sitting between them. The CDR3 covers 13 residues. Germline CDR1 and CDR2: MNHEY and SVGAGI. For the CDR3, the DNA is TGTGCCAGCAGTTGGGGCCAGAACACTGAAGCTTTCTTT. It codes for CASSWGQNTEAFF.

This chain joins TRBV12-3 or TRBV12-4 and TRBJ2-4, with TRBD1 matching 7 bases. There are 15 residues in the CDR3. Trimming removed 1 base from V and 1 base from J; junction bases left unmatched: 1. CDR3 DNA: TGTGCCAGCAGTTTAGGCAGGGGGGCCAAAAACATTCAGTACTTC. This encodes CASSLGRGAKNIQYF.

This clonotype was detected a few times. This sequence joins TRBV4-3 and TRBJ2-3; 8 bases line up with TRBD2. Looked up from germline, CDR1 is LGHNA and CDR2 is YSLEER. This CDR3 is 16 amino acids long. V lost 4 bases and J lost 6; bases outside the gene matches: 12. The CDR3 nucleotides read TGCGCCAGCAGCCCCCGACGGGGGGGCGGGTCGGATACGCAGTATTTT. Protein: CASSPRRGGGSDTQYF.

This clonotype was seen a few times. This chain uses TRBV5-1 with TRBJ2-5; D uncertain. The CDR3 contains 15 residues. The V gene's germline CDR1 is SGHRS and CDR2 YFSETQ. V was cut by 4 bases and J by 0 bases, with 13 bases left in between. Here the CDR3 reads CASSPTGRNQETQYF. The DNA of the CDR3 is TGCGCCAGCAGCCCGACCGGACGGAACCAAGAGACCCAGTACTTC.

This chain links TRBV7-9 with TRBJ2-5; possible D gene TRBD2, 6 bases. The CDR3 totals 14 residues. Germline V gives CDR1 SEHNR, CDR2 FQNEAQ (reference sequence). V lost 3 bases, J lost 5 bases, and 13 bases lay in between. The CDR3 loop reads CASSFGGGVETQYF. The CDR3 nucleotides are TGTGCCAGCAGCTTCGGGGGAGGTGTGGAGACCCAGTACTTC.

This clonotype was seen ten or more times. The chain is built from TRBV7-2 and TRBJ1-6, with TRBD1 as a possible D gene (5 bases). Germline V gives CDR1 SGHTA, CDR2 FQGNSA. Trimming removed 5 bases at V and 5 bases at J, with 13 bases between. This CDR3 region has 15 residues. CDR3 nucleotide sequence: TGTGCCAGCAGCCGATCTGGGACGGATAATTCACCCCTCCACTTT. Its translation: CASSRSGTDNSPLHF.

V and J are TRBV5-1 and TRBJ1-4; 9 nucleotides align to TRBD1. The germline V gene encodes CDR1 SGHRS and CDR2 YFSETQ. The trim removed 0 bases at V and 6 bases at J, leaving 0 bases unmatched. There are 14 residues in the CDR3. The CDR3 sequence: CASSLGTGDEKLFF. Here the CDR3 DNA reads TGCGCCAGCAGCTTGGGGACAGGGGATGAAAAACTGTTTTTT.

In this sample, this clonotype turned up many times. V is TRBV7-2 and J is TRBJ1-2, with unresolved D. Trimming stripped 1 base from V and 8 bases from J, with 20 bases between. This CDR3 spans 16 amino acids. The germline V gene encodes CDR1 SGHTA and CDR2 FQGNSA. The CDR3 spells CASSLGLSPSSWGYTF. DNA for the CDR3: TGTGCCAGCAGCTTAGGTCTCAGTCCGTCTTCATGGGGCTACACCTTC.